Listed here are 3 T cell receptor beta chains from one sample, sequenced in a study of blood T cells in healthy people across ages. A J-beta primer mix and a sample-barcoded 5' primer were used in a second PCR of roughly 6 to 11 cycles. TCRdb recomputed calls from the 5' RACE reads with MiXCR, one row per CDR3 protein. The repertoire holds 700,000 or so distinct CDR3 sequences, approximately 22% seen once, with 22% in the top ten. The material sequenced was blood. These receptors originate from an older man in good health.

This clonotype was counted many times. The chain carries TRBV7-2 and TRBJ1-2, with 10 bases that match TRBD1. Germline assignment: CDR1 SGHTA and CDR2 FQGNSA. The CDR3 extends over 16 amino acids. V shed 0 bases, J shed 5 bases, and the junction held 6 bases outside the gene matches. DNA of the CDR3: TGTGCCAGCAGCTTAGCGCGGGGACAGGGGTGGTATGGCTACACCTTC. Protein product: CASSLARGQGWYGYTF.

Concerning this clonotype itself: Given a much more abundant clone one base away, this may be a read error. The chain combines TRBV12-3 or TRBV12-4 with TRBJ1-5; D call uncertain. Deletions cut 0 bases from V and 6 bases from J, with 12 bases between. The CDR3 is made up of 15 amino acids. CDR3 nucleotides: TGTGCCAGCAGTTTAGCGTTGGGTTGGAGTCAGCCCCAGCATTTT. Amino acid sequence: CASSLALGWSQPQHF.

This clonotype was counted between two and nine times. The rearrangement uses TRBV27 and TRBJ1-1; D not resolved. The CDR3 totals 11 residues. CDR1 and CDR2 (germline): MNHEY, SMNVEV (reference sequence). V was cut by 7 bases and J by 5 bases, with 8 bases left in between. CDR3 nucleotides: TGTGCCAGCATCGGATGGACTGAAGCTTTCTTT. Translating gives CASIGWTEAFF.